This entry lists 27 T cell receptor beta chains sequenced from one sample in a study of CD8 T cells in Susac syndrome. Reverse transcription of 0.5 to 1 ug RNA was performed with random hexamers. From the immunoSEQ multiplex PCR reads, TCRdb called clonotypes with MiXCR, one entry per CDR3 protein. The sample has 150,000 to 200,000 distinct CDR3 sequences, less than 95% seen once. The sample taken for sequencing was CD4+ T cells from PBMCs. The receptor set was obtained from a human donor in good health.

Only a few counts were recorded for this clonotype. The chain joins TRBV30 to TRBJ2-2; no firm D call. The germline V gene has CDR1 GTSNPN and CDR2 SVGIG (reference sequence). V shed 0 bases and J shed 6 bases, with 5 bases lying between them. CDR3 size: 12 residues. The CDR3 is CAWSVRPGELFF. CDR3 nucleotides: TGTGCCTGGAGTGTTAGGCCCGGGGAGCTGTTTTTT.

The rearrangement joins TRBV7-2 to TRBJ2-3; 7 bases agree with TRBD2. CDR1 and CDR2 (germline): SGHTA, FQGNSA. Trimming at V came to 5 bases and at J to 6 bases, leaving 14 bases not matched to a gene. CDR3 length: 16 residues. The CDR3 loop is CASSADAGAGMDTQYF. DNA for the CDR3: TGTGCCAGCAGCGCAGATGCGGGAGCCGGAATGGATACGCAGTATTTT.

The CDR3 DNA reads as TGCAGTGCTAGAAGGTGGACGGGGCTACAGGAGCAGTACTTC. This gives the protein CSARRWTGLQEQYF. V is TRBV20-1 and J is TRBJ2-7; D could derive from TRBD1 or TRBD2 (5 bases each). Looked up from germline, CDR1 is DFQATT and CDR2 is SNEGSKA (reference sequence). Between the trimmed V and J ends, which lost 2 bases and 7 bases, there was a span of 18 bases. This CDR3 is 14 amino acids long.

The genes are TRBV6-5 and TRBJ1-1, with D uncertain. The germline CDR1 and CDR2 sequences are MNHEY and SVGAGI. This CDR3 comprises 14 residues. V lost 4 bases and J lost 2, with 11 bases in between. The chain's CDR3 is CASSSRTTNTEAFF. CDR3 bases: TGTGCCAGCAGTTCACGTACCACAAACACTGAAGCTTTCTTT.

This chain links TRBV20-1 with TRBJ2-1; TRBD2 agrees at 8 bases. Germline V gene lookup returns CDR1 DFQATT and CDR2 SNEGSKA (reference sequence). The length of the CDR3 is 16 residues. V dropped 3 bases and J dropped 6; count of bases not matched to a gene: 13. CDR3 loop: CSARGSYVAGLNEQFF. As DNA, the CDR3 is TGCAGTGCTAGGGGCAGCTATGTAGCGGGGCTCAATGAGCAGTTCTTC.

The rearrangement links TRBV20-1 to TRBJ1-2; a possible D gene is TRBD1 (6 bases). The CDR3 runs 16 residues. Trimming left V 5 bases short and J 0 bases short, with 19 bases between. CDR1 and CDR2 (germline): DFQATT, SNEGSKA (reference sequence). This CDR3 is CSAAVTGRGANYGYTF. The CDR3 coding sequence is TGCAGTGCTGCCGTTACAGGGCGAGGAGCTAACTATGGCTACACCTTC.

The rearrangement uses TRBV20-1 and TRBJ2-3; D is unclear. CDR1 is DFQATT and CDR2 is SNEGSKA in the germline V gene (reference sequence). V was clipped by 1 base and J by 4 bases, with 6 bases between them. This CDR3 has 12 amino acids. CDR3 residues: CSARGTADTQYF. The CDR3 DNA is TGCAGTGCTAGAGGGACGGCAGATACGCAGTATTTT.

This chain connects TRBV20-1 to TRBJ2-1, with 9 positions matching TRBD2. CDR3 length: 13 amino acids. The germline V gene has CDR1 DFQATT and CDR2 SNEGSKA (reference sequence). CDR3 DNA: TGCGGATGGGCGGGAGGGCCATCGGATGAGCAGTTCTTC. Its translation: CGWAGGPSDEQFF.

The V and J genes are TRBV11-2 and TRBJ2-1; 13 nucleotides match TRBD2. Germline CDR1 SGHAT, CDR2 FQNNGV. V dropped 5 bases and J dropped 0; count of bases not matched to a gene: 13. The CDR3 runs 20 residues. CDR3 amino acids: CASSPRTSGSLKSSYNEQFF. The CDR3 DNA follows: TGTGCCAGCAGCCCGCGGACTAGCGGGAGTCTTAAAAGCTCCTACAATGAGCAGTTCTTC.

The chain combines TRBV7-9 with TRBJ2-3, with a possible D match to TRBD1 (5 bases). Germline lookup yields CDR1 SEHNR and CDR2 FQNEAQ (reference sequence). The CDR3 runs 14 residues. Between the trimmed V and J ends, which lost 3 bases and 2 bases, there was a span of 9 bases. CDR3 bases: TGTGCCAGCAGCTTCGCAGGGAACACAGATACGCAGTATTTT. It codes for CASSFAGNTDTQYF.

The chain has TRBV2 and TRBJ2-2; maybe TRBD2 (5 bases). The germline V and J ends were trimmed by 3 bases and 0 bases, with 11 bases remaining between them. This CDR3 spans 16 amino acids. Per the germline V gene, CDR1 is SNHLY and CDR2 is FYNNEI. CDR3 loop: CASSEERSANTGELFF. The DNA of the CDR3 is TGTGCCAGCAGTGAGGAGCGGTCCGCGAACACCGGGGAGCTGTTTTTT.

CDR3 DNA: TGCAGCGTTGGGACTAGCGGAAAAGAAGATACGCAGTATTTT. Protein: CSVGTSGKEDTQYF. V gene TRBV29-1 combines with J gene TRBJ2-3; 10 bases line up with TRBD2. This CDR3 has 14 amino acids. CDR1 SQVTM and CDR2 ANQGSEA come from the germline V gene. V trimming: 4 bases; J trimming: 5 bases; junction bases outside the gene matches: 6.

The chain combines TRBV6-6 with TRBJ1-2; 7 nucleotides line up with TRBD1. This CDR3 contains 13 residues. Trimming cost V 6 bases and J 6 bases; bases outside gene matches: 7. Per germline, CDR1 MNHNY and CDR2 SVGAGI (reference sequence). In DNA form, the CDR3 reads TGTGCCAGCAGGCTAGACAGGGTCGATGGCTACACCTTC. This encodes CASRLDRVDGYTF.

This clonotype has only one observation. J is TRBJ1-5 and V is TRBV3-1; 8 bases fit TRBD1. This CDR3 has 13 residues. V shed 6 bases and J 7 bases; nucleotides not matched to a gene: 5. CDR1 LGHDT and CDR2 YNNKEL come from the germline V gene (reference sequence). CDR3 residues: CASSRDRTQPQHF. Written as DNA, the CDR3 is TGTGCCAGCAGTCGGGACAGGACCCAGCCCCAGCATTTT. Full variable domain (remainder filled in from reference TRBV3-1 and TRBJ1-5): DTAVSQTPKYLVTQMGNDKSIKCEQNLGHDTMYWYKQDSKKFLKIMFSYNNKELIINETVPNRFSPKSPDKAHLNLHINSLELGDSAVYFCASSRDRTQPQHFGDGTRLSIL.

V is TRBV9 and J is TRBJ1-1; no clear D. The CDR3 has 14 amino acids. The V gene's germline CDR1 is SGDLS and CDR2 YYNGEE. Trimming stripped 3 bases from V and 2 bases from J, with 11 bases between. The CDR3 loop reads CASSAQPENTEAFF. The CDR3 region has the DNA TGTGCCAGCAGCGCCCAACCAGAAAACACTGAAGCTTTCTTT.

This chain connects TRBV30 to TRBJ2-1; 8 nucleotides line up with TRBD2. V trimming: 2 bases; J trimming: 8 bases; junction bases outside the gene matches: 11. The CDR3 consists of 15 residues. The germline V gene encodes CDR1 GTSNPN and CDR2 SVGIG (reference sequence). CDR3 in DNA: TGTGCCTGGAGTATCAGCGGGAGAAGTTTTGATGAGCAGTTCTTC. Its translation is CAWSISGRSFDEQFF.

V and J are TRBV3-1 and TRBJ2-5, with a possible D match to TRBD2 (6 bases). V was pared by 3 bases and J by 4 bases, with 15 bases between. This CDR3 comprises 15 residues. CDR1 and CDR2 from the germline V gene are LGHDT and YNNKEL (reference sequence). CDR3 loop: CASSQYSSGRETQYF. The CDR3 DNA follows: TGTGCCAGCAGCCAGTACTCGAGCGGGCGAGAGACCCAGTACTTC.

This clonotype was seen a single time. V usage is TRBV15 and J usage is TRBJ2-7; D not resolved. Germline V CDR1 and CDR2: LNHNV, YYDKDF (reference sequence). Trimming took off 0 bases at V and 5 bases at J, with 11 bases between the two ends. This CDR3 has 14 amino acids. Here the CDR3 reads CATSRDAQQDEQYF. DNA of the CDR3: TGTGCCACCAGCAGAGATGCTCAGCAGGACGAGCAGTACTTC.

J is TRBJ2-7 and V is TRBV2; D perhaps matches TRBD2 (6 bases). Germline CDR1 and CDR2: SNHLY and FYNNEI. Deletions cut 5 bases from V and 5 bases from J, with 13 bases between. The CDR3 contains 13 residues. Written as DNA, the CDR3 is TGTGCCAGCAGTCTTTCGAGGGAGGACGAGCAGTACTTC. Translation gives CASSLSREDEQYF.

A single count supports this clonotype. V and J are TRBV3-1 and TRBJ1-5, with unresolved D. Germline CDR1 is LGHDT and CDR2 is YNNKEL (reference sequence). V lost 0 bases, J lost 6 bases, and 12 bases lay in between. This CDR3 has 15 amino acids. This CDR3 reads CASSQEDAQSQPQHF. Here the CDR3 DNA reads TGTGCCAGCAGCCAAGAGGATGCCCAATCTCAGCCCCAGCATTTT.

The chain uses TRBV7-2 and TRBJ2-1, with 9 bases aligning to TRBD1. The ends lost 1 base at V and 7 bases at J; junction bases unmatched: 5. The germline gives CDR1 SGHTA, CDR2 FQGNSA. CDR3 size: 15 residues. As DNA, the CDR3 is TGTGCCAGCAGCTTAGTCTGGGACAGGGTTAATGAGCAGTTCTTC. This gives the protein CASSLVWDRVNEQFF.

Notes on this clonotype: The limits of the CDR3 on the DNA are not certain, so only TCRdb's listed CDR3 is given. The genes are TRBV29-1 and TRBJ1-1; TRBD1, the table's D call, was not compared with the DNA. Germline V gives CDR1 SQVTM, CDR2 ANQGSEA. With termini counted, the CDR3 has 12 amino acids. The CDR3 sequence is CSVVGWGQGSFF.

This chain connects TRBV3-1 to TRBJ2-5; possible D gene TRBD1, 5 bases. With 1 base removed from V and 5 bases from J, the gap between germline ends came to 14 bases. Germline V lookup: CDR1 LGHDT, CDR2 YNNKEL (reference sequence). The CDR3 spans 15 residues. The CDR3 DNA sequence: TGTGCCAGCAGCCAAGTCTCGCAGGGCCCCGAGACCCAGTACTTC. It is translated as CASSQVSQGPETQYF.

This rearrangement joins TRBV3-1 to TRBJ2-1; either TRBD1 or TRBD2 may fit D (5 bases each). V was trimmed by 3 bases and J by 2 bases, leaving 11 bases between them. This CDR3 has 15 amino acids. CDR1 is LGHDT and CDR2 is YNNKEL in the germline V gene (reference sequence). The CDR3 loop is CASSQGRGPYNEQFF. In nucleotides, the CDR3 is TGTGCCAGCAGCCAGGGTAGGGGACCCTACAATGAGCAGTTCTTC.

J is TRBJ2-5 and V is TRBV7-9; 9 bases align to TRBD2. The junction had 2 bases not matched to a gene; V was cut back by 2 bases and J by 4 bases. The CDR3 sequence is 14 residues long. Germline CDR1 SEHNR, CDR2 FQNEAQ (reference sequence). The CDR3 spells CASSLLAGAETQYF. The DNA of the CDR3 is TGTGCCAGCAGCTTATTAGCGGGAGCAGAGACCCAGTACTTC.

V is TRBV15 and J is TRBJ2-3; the D gene is possibly TRBD2 (6 bases). This CDR3 contains 15 residues. The germline CDR1 and CDR2 sequences are LNHNV and YYDKDF (reference sequence). V lost 3 bases, J lost 4 bases, and 14 bases lay in between. Written as DNA, the CDR3 is TGTGCCACCAGCAGCAACCTAGGAGGGGCAGATACGCAGTATTTT. This gives the protein CATSSNLGGADTQYF.

The CDR3 reads CASSQVGGNEKLFF. The CDR3 DNA reads TGCGCCAGCAGCCAAGTCGGTGGTAATGAAAAACTGTTTTTT. V and J are TRBV4-3 and TRBJ1-4; D gene ambiguous. The CDR3 extends over 14 amino acids. In germline, CDR1 is LGHNA, CDR2 YSLEER. V was cut by 1 base and J by 4 bases, with 7 bases left in between.